This T cell receptor beta chain was found in a study of blood T cell repertoires in COVID-19. Trimming took off 5 bases at V and 5 bases at J, with 12 bases between the two ends. The CDR3 is 13 amino acids. Per the germline V gene, CDR1 is SGHVS and CDR2 is FQNEAQ. The method was immunoSEQ multiplex PCR; TCRdb's version includes in-frame clones alone and lacks a portion of them. The sample consists of roughly 160,000 clones, 80% to 90% of them appearing once. The TCR was taken from a woman of 80 years or more with acute or convalescent COVID-19. The source material was peripheral blood. V usage is TRBV7-8 and J usage is TRBJ1-1; D call uncertain. CDR3 in amino acids: CASSRMPGTEAFF. The CDR3 DNA is TGTGCCAGCAGCCGGATGCCGGGAACTGAAGCTTTCTTT.